Shown below are 7 T cell receptor beta chains from a single sample sequenced in a study of prognosis after radiotherapy for stage I lung cancer. The authors amplified TCR beta CDR3 from genomic DNA using two-round multiplex PCR. Every TRBV and TRBJ gene had its own specific primer in first-round PCR. Via MiXCR, TCRdb re-called the multiplex PCR reads, giving one row per CDR3 protein. The sample lists approximately 17,000 distinct CDR3 sequences, approximately 44% seen once, with 44% in the top ten. Sequencing used PBMCs, obtained before or after stereotactic body radiation therapy (not recorded which). Receptors were obtained from a donor of 50 years or more with non-small cell lung cancer.

This clonotype was seen repeatedly, ten times or more. The chain has TRBV11-2 and TRBJ1-1; possible D gene TRBD1, 5 bases. V dropped 2 bases and J dropped 3 bases, with 10 bases sitting between them. The CDR3 is 14 amino acids. Germline values: CDR1 SGHAT, CDR2 FQNNGV. The CDR3 sequence is CASSLTRADTEAFF. In nucleotides, the CDR3 is TGTGCCAGCAGCTTAACCAGGGCTGACACTGAAGCTTTCTTT.

The chain uses TRBV20-1 and TRBJ1-1, with D possibly being TRBD1 (5 bases). V was pared by 1 base and J by 3 bases, with 9 bases between. The CDR3 extends over 13 amino acids. The germline CDR1 and CDR2 sequences are DFQATT and SNEGSKA (reference sequence). The CDR3 reads CSARGRVYTEAFF. The CDR3 region has the DNA TGCAGTGCTAGAGGCAGGGTGTACACTGAAGCTTTCTTT.

In regard to this clonotype: A much larger clone lies one base from this, so it may be a read error. The chain has TRBV7-3 and TRBJ1-1; D gene uncertain. Per the germline V gene, CDR1 is SGHTA and CDR2 is FQGTGA. CDR3 size: 13 residues. CDR3 nucleotides: TGTGCCAGCAGCCTAACAGTTAGCACTGAAGCTTTCTTT. It codes for CASSLTVSTEAFF.

The chain carries TRBV20-1 and TRBJ2-2; D perhaps matches TRBD1 (5 bases). V lost 2 bases to trimming and J lost 4 bases, with 8 bases between them. The CDR3 consists of 13 residues. The V gene's germline CDR1 is DFQATT and CDR2 SNEGSKA (reference sequence). The DNA of the CDR3 is TGCAGTGCTAGACAGGGTAGCACCGGGGAGCTGTTTTTT. Encoded protein: CSARQGSTGELFF.

Points on this clonotype: The CDR3 end shows no conserved phenylalanine or tryptophan, and so a read error is likely. The DNA is omitted, as the CDR3 cannot be located on it reliably, and the CDR3 follows TCRdb's listing. This chain links TRBV12-3 or TRBV12-4 with TRBJ2-7; TRBD1 is the table's D call and was not checked against the DNA. Including both end residues, the CDR3 is 11 amino acids long. CDR3 protein: CASSSTRGKYL.

There are many counts of this clonotype. V is TRBV2 and J is TRBJ2-7; no firm D call. This CDR3 has 15 amino acids. V shed 1 base and J shed 0 bases, with 10 bases lying between them. Germline CDR1 is SNHLY and CDR2 is FYNNEI. Here the CDR3 reads CASSEGGESSYEQYF. The CDR3 nucleotides are TGTGCCAGCAGTGAAGGTGGCGAGAGCTCCTACGAGCAGTACTTC.

Concerning this clonotype itself: At one of its ends the junction is not consistent with the germline gene, which may arise from a read error. The rearrangement uses TRBV7-6 and TRBJ2-1; 9 bases are shared with TRBD2. CDR3 length: 16 amino acids. In germline, CDR1 is SGHVS, CDR2 FNYEAQ. The CDR3 region is CASSLPPAGGGYGQFF. The CDR3, as DNA: TGTGCTAGCAGCTTACCCCCAGCGGGAGGCGGTTATGGGCAGTTCTTC. The full variable domain, in which reference TRBV7-6 and TRBJ2-1 provide the parts outside the CDR3, is GAGVSQSPRYKVTKRGQDVALRCDPISGHVSLYWYRQALGQGPEFLTYFNYEAQQDKSGLPNDRFSAERPEGSISTLTIQRTEQRDSAMYRCASSLPPAGGGYGQFFGPGTRLTVL.